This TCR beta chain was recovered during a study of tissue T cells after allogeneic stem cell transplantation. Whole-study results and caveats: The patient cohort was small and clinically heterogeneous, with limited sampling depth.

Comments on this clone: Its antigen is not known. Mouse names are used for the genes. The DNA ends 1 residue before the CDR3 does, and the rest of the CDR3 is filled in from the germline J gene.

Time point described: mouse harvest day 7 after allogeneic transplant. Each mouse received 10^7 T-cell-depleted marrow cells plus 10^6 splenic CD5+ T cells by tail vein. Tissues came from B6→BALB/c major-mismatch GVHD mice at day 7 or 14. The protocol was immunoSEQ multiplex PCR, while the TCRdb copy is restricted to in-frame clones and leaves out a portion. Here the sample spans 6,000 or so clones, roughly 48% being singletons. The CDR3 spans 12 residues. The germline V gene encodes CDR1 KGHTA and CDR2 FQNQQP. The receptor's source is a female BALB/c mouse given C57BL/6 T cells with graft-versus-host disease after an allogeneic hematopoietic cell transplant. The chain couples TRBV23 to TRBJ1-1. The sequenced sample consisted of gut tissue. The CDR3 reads CSSSQVGAEVFF. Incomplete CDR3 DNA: TGCTCCAGCAGTCAAGTGGGGGCTGAAGTCTTC.